This T cell receptor beta chain was profiled in a study of T cell responses to AZD1222 COVID-19 vaccine. General study findings and limits: Compared with day 0, the breadth and depth of the Spike-specific TCR repertoire rose significantly after two doses of AZD1222.

Worth noting for this clone: No antigen is known for it.

Profiled with immunoSEQ multiplex PCR; TCRdb holds only in-frame clones, not every one. The data contain 130,000 to 150,000 clones, roughly 92% of them singletons. V shed 1 base and J shed 7 bases, with 10 bases lying between them. The CDR3 spans 13 residues. Germline V gene sequence: CDR1 SEHNR, CDR2 FQNEAQ (reference sequence). The chain couples TRBV7-9 to TRBJ1-2; a weak D match, TRBD1 (5 bases). This receptor was obtained from an adult in good health. Sequenced here: peripheral blood, sampled on day 0 of AZD1222 vaccination. CDR3 residues: CASSLEVGRGYTF. The CDR3 nucleotides are TGTGCCAGCAGCTTAGAGGTGGGACGTGGCTACACCTTC.